These 32 T cell receptor beta chains originate from one sample sequenced in a study of patients and donors after allogeneic stem cell transplantation (dated by TCRdb to between 2020 and 2021). To prepare the library, RT-PCR was applied. The run used a NextSeq 550. TCRdb itself trimmed the public reads at Q25 with fastp, ran MiXCR and retained productive beta chains. A single entry per CDR3 protein holds the most common genes and DNA from its merged rows. Within this sample are about 40,000 distinct CDR3 sequences, with more than 30% of them counted one time only. Together, the top ten hold about two thirds of the sample. The sample taken for sequencing was blood, either unsorted or a sorted T cell fraction (not recorded which). The receptors originated from a human donor who was either an allogeneic HSCT recipient or a stem cell or donor lymphocyte infusion donor (not recorded which). It is not recorded whose cells these are; they may come from a transplant donor.

This clonotype has only a few counts. The chain has TRBV20-1 and TRBJ1-1, with 8 nucleotides matching TRBD1. With V trimmed by 5 bases and J by 0 bases, 2 bases remained unmatched. The CDR3 runs 13 residues. From germline, CDR1 is DFQATT and CDR2 SNEGSKA (reference sequence). In DNA form, the CDR3 reads TGCAGTGCTTTGGACAGGGTGAACACTGAAGCTTTCTTT. This translates into CSALDRVNTEAFF.

This chain links TRBV7-2 with TRBJ1-5; D perhaps matches TRBD1 (6 bases). Trimming removed 0 bases at V and 5 bases at J, with 11 bases between. The length of the CDR3 is 15 residues. Germline V lookup: CDR1 SGHTA, CDR2 FQGNSA. In DNA form, the CDR3 reads TGTGCCAGCAGCTTAGCGGGGACACTAGATCAGCCCCAGCATTTT. Translated: CASSLAGTLDQPQHF.

The chain uses TRBV12-3 or TRBV12-4 and TRBJ1-2, with unresolved D. V gave up 2 bases and J gave up 8 bases, with 9 bases separating them. This CDR3 has 12 amino acids. The CDR3 DNA is TGTGCCAGCAGTTTAAGGTCCAAAGGCTACACCTTC. It is translated as CASSLRSKGYTF.

This clonotype has only a few counts. The chain combines TRBV12-5 with TRBJ1-2; tentatively, D is TRBD1 (5 bases). V shed 7 bases and J shed 8 bases, with 14 bases lying between them. Looked up from germline, CDR1 is LGHNT and CDR2 is FRNRAP. The CDR3 sequence is 12 residues long. DNA of the CDR3: TGTGCTAGTGCCCTGGACACCACAGGCTACACCTTC. It is translated as CASALDTTGYTF.

The chain carries TRBV10-3 and TRBJ1-5; 8 bases are a match to TRBD1. Germline CDR1 ENHRY, CDR2 SYGVKD. The J segment lost 3 bases and the V segment lost 10 bases, leaving 8 bases of the junction unmatched. CDR3 length: 14 amino acids. The CDR3 DNA follows: TGTGCCACCCGGGACAGGTCGACCAATCAGCCCCAGCATTTT. Translating gives CATRDRSTNQPQHF.

This clonotype has a handful of counts. The V call is TRBV7-8, the J call TRBJ1-2; tentatively, D is TRBD1 (6 bases). V lost 6 bases, J lost 3 bases, and 14 bases lay in between. The CDR3 sequence is 14 residues long. Germline V lookup: CDR1 SGHVS, CDR2 FQNEAQ. The CDR3 is CASRNLRGHYGYTF. CDR3 in DNA: TGTGCCAGCAGGAATTTACGGGGGCACTATGGCTACACCTTC.

This clonotype was observed a handful of times. The rearrangement uses TRBV20-1 and TRBJ1-1; D gene ambiguous. The CDR3 totals 13 residues. Trimming shortened V by 3 bases and J by 5 bases, and 13 bases separated the two germline ends. Germline CDR1 DFQATT, CDR2 SNEGSKA (reference sequence). CDR3 amino acids: CSASSGKQTEAFF. DNA for the CDR3: TGCAGTGCTAGCTCGGGGAAGCAAACTGAAGCTTTCTTT.

CDR3 protein: CASSLRLTGANYGYTF. CDR3 bases: TGTGCCAGCAGCTTACGCCTGACCGGAGCTAACTATGGCTACACCTTC. The V call is TRBV7-2, the J call TRBJ1-2; D call uncertain. This CDR3 is built from 16 residues. V was pared by 2 bases and J by 0 bases, with 13 bases between. Germline V lookup: CDR1 SGHTA, CDR2 FQGNSA.

The V and J genes are TRBV4-1 and TRBJ1-1; the D gene is possibly TRBD1 (6 bases). Germline CDR1 reads MGHRA; CDR2 reads YSYEKL. V was pared by 0 bases and J by 3 bases, with 20 bases between. CDR3 length equals 18 residues. DNA of the CDR3: TGCGCCAGCAGCCAAGAGTTAGGGGGGGCTTTATTTCACACTGAAGCTTTCTTT. It encodes CASSQELGGALFHTEAFF.

The chain joins TRBV20-1 to TRBJ2-7, with 9 nucleotides matching TRBD2. The CDR3 totals 15 residues. CDR1 and CDR2 (germline): DFQATT, SNEGSKA (reference sequence). Trimming at V came to 0 bases and at J to 3 bases, leaving 6 bases not matched to a gene. In DNA, the CDR3 is TGCAGTGCTAGAGACCCCGGGACTAGCTACTACGAGCAGTACTTC. Translated, it gives CSARDPGTSYYEQYF.

This clonotype turned up a few times. The rearrangement uses TRBV11-2 and TRBJ2-3; no reliable D call. The CDR3 length is 16 residues. V gave up 1 base and J gave up 2 bases, with 13 bases separating them. Per the germline V gene, CDR1 is SGHAT and CDR2 is FQNNGV. The DNA of the CDR3 is TGTGCCAGCAGCTTAGGAGCCCACCCGCTCACAGATACGCAGTATTTT. Amino acids: CASSLGAHPLTDTQYF.

This clonotype has just a few counts. The V and J genes are TRBV10-3 and TRBJ2-3; D unclear. There are 18 residues in the CDR3. Trimming left V 0 bases short and J 0 bases short, with 16 bases between. Germline assignment: CDR1 ENHRY and CDR2 SYGVKD. In nucleotides, the CDR3 is TGTGCCATCAGTGAGTCGACCTTCCCCGGGTCTAGCACAGATACGCAGTATTTT. Translation: CAISESTFPGSSTDTQYF.

The table lists this clonotype with many counts. V and J are TRBV4-3 and TRBJ1-3; D unresolved. V lost 0 bases, J lost 4 bases, and 7 bases lay in between. CDR1 LGHNA and CDR2 YSLEER come from the germline V gene. CDR3 size: 14 residues. The CDR3 nucleotides are TGCGCCAGCAGCCAAGATCTATCCGGAAACACCATATATTTT. This gives the protein CASSQDLSGNTIYF.

The chain joins TRBV15 to TRBJ2-6; 7 bases line up with TRBD1. CDR1 is LNHNV, CDR2 YYDKDF, per germline (reference sequence). The CDR3 is 17 amino acids. The trim removed 3 bases at V and 2 bases at J, leaving 7 bases unmatched. DNA of the CDR3: TGTGCCACCAGCAGGACCACAGGGGTAGCTGGGGCCAACGTCCTGACTTTC. Residues: CATSRTTGVAGANVLTF.

This chain joins TRBV6-5 and TRBJ2-2; no clear D. Trimming shortened V by 2 bases and J by 1 base, and 8 bases separated the two germline ends. Germline-derived CDR1 and CDR2 are MNHEY and SVGAGI. The CDR3 extends over 15 amino acids. CDR3 residues: CASSYETRNTGELFF. In DNA form, the CDR3 reads TGTGCCAGCAGTTACGAGACCAGGAACACCGGGGAGCTGTTTTTT.

The chain employs TRBV29-1 and TRBJ2-7, with D possibly matching TRBD2 (6 bases). The CDR3 covers 11 residues. Trimming pared 5 bases from V and 3 bases from J, leaving 8 bases between. The germline V gene encodes CDR1 SQVTM and CDR2 ANQGSEA. For the CDR3, the DNA is TGCAGCGTTCTGCGGGGCTACGAGCAGTACTTC. It is translated as CSVLRGYEQYF.

This clonotype was picked up a small number of times. The J gene is TRBJ1-2, the V gene TRBV29-1, with TRBD1 matching 8 bases. The germline V gene has CDR1 SQVTM and CDR2 ANQGSEA. V dropped 7 bases and J dropped 2; count of bases not matched to a gene: 3. CDR3 length equals 12 residues. The CDR3 reads CSAGGVNYGYTF. The DNA of the CDR3 is TGCAGCGCAGGGGGCGTCAACTATGGCTACACCTTC. Full variable domain (remainder filled in from reference TRBV29-1 and TRBJ1-2): SAVISQKPSRDICQRGTSLTIQCQVDSQVTMMFWYRQQPGQSLTLIATANQGSEATYESGFVIDKFPISRPNLTFSTLTVSNMSPEDSSIYLCSAGGVNYGYTFGSGTRLTVV.

The sample holds a few counts of this clonotype. V and J are TRBV4-3 and TRBJ1-2, with 7 bases aligning to TRBD1. Losses at the gene ends were 0 bases for V and 8 bases for J; bases not matched to a gene: 12. CDR1 is LGHNA, CDR2 YSLEER, per germline. The CDR3 is made up of 16 amino acids. This CDR3 is CASSQDGGGGGPGYTF. Written as DNA, the CDR3 is TGCGCCAGCAGCCAAGACGGAGGTGGAGGGGGCCCCGGCTACACCTTC.

J is TRBJ1-5 and V is TRBV24-1; tentative D call: TRBD1 (5 bases). The CDR3 has 18 residues. The ends were cut back, 2 bases at V and 1 base at J, with 17 bases in the middle. Germline loops: CDR1 KGHDR, CDR2 SFDVKD. Written as DNA, the CDR3 is TGTGCCACCAGTGATTCGTGGGAGGGGAATGAGAGCAATCAGCCCCAGCATTTT. Protein sequence: CATSDSWEGNESNQPQHF.

The chain employs TRBV6-1 and TRBJ2-7; D is undetermined. V gave up 3 bases and J gave up 1 base, with 13 bases separating them. Germline lookup yields CDR1 MNHNS and CDR2 SASEGT. This CDR3 is 15 amino acids long. The CDR3 loop reads CASSDGSIVSYEQYF. The CDR3 DNA reads TGTGCCAGCAGTGACGGAAGTATAGTGTCCTACGAGCAGTACTTC.

This clonotype was seen a few times. The genes are TRBV28 and TRBJ2-1; D might be TRBD2 (5 bases). This CDR3 has 13 residues. Germline CDR1 and CDR2: MDHEN and SYDVKM. Trimming removed 8 bases at V and 3 bases at J, with 11 bases between. CDR3 protein: CASYGNYYNEQFF. The CDR3 nucleotides read TGTGCCAGCTACGGGAACTACTACAATGAGCAGTTCTTC.

This sequence joins TRBV5-4 and TRBJ2-7; D unresolved. Germline values: CDR1 SGHNT, CDR2 YYREEE (reference sequence). The CDR3 is made up of 16 amino acids. Trimming removed 4 bases from V and 4 bases from J, with 21 bases in between. CDR3 sequence (DNA): TGTGCCAGCAGCCCAGAAGCCGGAACTTGGGGTTACGAGCAGTACTTC. Amino acid sequence: CASSPEAGTWGYEQYF.

The chain combines TRBV25-1 with TRBJ1-1, with D uncertain. CDR1 is MGHDK, CDR2 SYGVNS, per germline. Trimming took off 1 base at V and 1 base at J, with 10 bases between the two ends. The CDR3 spans 15 residues. The CDR3 region is CASSEFGLGNTEAFF. CDR3 DNA sequence: TGTGCCAGCAGTGAATTTGGGCTGGGGAACACTGAAGCTTTCTTT.

This clonotype came up a few times. The genes are TRBV12-3 or TRBV12-4 and TRBJ2-1; 12 nucleotides agree with TRBD2. V lost 5 bases and J lost 8; bases outside the gene matches: 10. CDR3 length: 16 amino acids. In DNA, the CDR3 is TGTGCCAGCAGTGTCCCTAGCGGGAGGGGGCACTATGAGCAGTTCTTC. Translated, it gives CASSVPSGRGHYEQFF.

J is TRBJ2-7 and V is TRBV9; 9 positions match TRBD2. After removal of 0 bases from V and 3 bases from J, the junction contained 4 bases not matched to a gene. The length of the CDR3 is 15 residues. CDR1 and CDR2 from the germline V gene are SGDLS and YYNGEE. This chain's CDR3 is CASSVGVSGSYEQYF. The CDR3 bases are TGTGCCAGCAGCGTAGGTGTTAGCGGGAGCTACGAGCAGTACTTC.

V and J are TRBV12-3 or TRBV12-4 and TRBJ1-1, with unresolved D. This CDR3 has 12 amino acids. V lost 5 bases and J lost 4, with 8 bases in between. CDR3 sequence: CASSPRRTEAFF. The CDR3 DNA sequence: TGTGCCAGCAGTCCACGCCGCACTGAAGCTTTCTTT.

Only a few counts were recorded for this clonotype. V gene TRBV6-2 or TRBV6-3 combines with J gene TRBJ2-2, with no clear D. Trimming pared 8 bases from V and 0 bases from J, leaving 13 bases between. This CDR3 is built from 15 residues. Germline CDR1 MNHEY, CDR2 SVGEGT. The DNA of the CDR3 is TGTGCCAGCGTGGCGCAGAGAACGAACACCGGGGAGCTGTTTTTT. Its translation is CASVAQRTNTGELFF.

The table lists this clonotype with a count of one. The chain employs TRBV5-1 and TRBJ2-4; D is possibly TRBD2 (6 bases). CDR3 length equals 17 residues. CDR1 SGHRS and CDR2 YFSETQ come from the germline V gene. V was shortened by 3 bases and J by 0 bases, with 16 bases between the two germline ends. This CDR3 reads CASSSGLGGVAKNIQYF. The CDR3 nucleotides are TGCGCCAGCAGCTCGGGACTCGGCGGAGTAGCCAAAAACATTCAGTACTTC.

This clonotype was seen only a few times. The rearrangement uses TRBV7-6 and TRBJ1-1, with 7 bases lining up with TRBD1. J was trimmed by 5 bases and V by 3 bases; bases with no gene match: 12. The CDR3 loop spans 16 amino acids. Looked up from germline, CDR1 is SGHVS and CDR2 is FNYEAQ. The CDR3: CASSLGPGTAVTEAFF. Here the CDR3 DNA reads TGTGCCAGCAGCTTGGGCCCCGGGACAGCGGTAACTGAAGCTTTCTTT.

This chain connects TRBV6-5 to TRBJ2-2; D is unclear. The CDR3 is 17 residues long. The V end was cut by 6 bases, the J end by 5 bases, with 22 bases between. Germline V gene sequence: CDR1 MNHEY, CDR2 SVGAGI. The CDR3 loop reads CASSRLSPTSGTGELFF. DNA of the CDR3: TGTGCCAGCAGCCGCCTGAGCCCGACTTCTGGGACCGGGGAGCTGTTTTTT.

This clonotype was detected only a few times. The chain has TRBV6-1 and TRBJ1-2; D possibly corresponds to TRBD1 (5 bases). The V and J ends lost 3 bases and 0 bases respectively, with 11 bases between them. The germline gives CDR1 MNHNS, CDR2 SASEGT. This CDR3 contains 15 residues. The CDR3 region is CASSDPGEANYGYTF. The CDR3 coding sequence is TGTGCCAGCAGTGATCCGGGGGAGGCTAACTATGGCTACACCTTC.

This clonotype was detected a few times. This chain joins TRBV9 and TRBJ2-2; the D gene is possibly TRBD1 (5 bases). Germline V lookup: CDR1 SGDLS, CDR2 YYNGEE. This CDR3 region has 15 residues. Between the trimmed V and J ends, which lost 0 bases and 2 bases, there was a span of 8 bases. CDR3 nucleotides: TGTGCCAGCAGCGTAGTGCAGGGTAACACCGGGGAGCTGTTTTTT. It encodes CASSVVQGNTGELFF. The whole variable domain, filled in from reference TRBV9 and TRBJ2-2, reads DSGVTQTPKHLITATGQRVTLRCSPRSGDLSVYWYQQSLDQGLQFLIQYYNGEERAKGNILERFSAQQFPDLHSELNLSSLELGDSALYFCASSVVQGNTGELFFGEGSRLTVL.